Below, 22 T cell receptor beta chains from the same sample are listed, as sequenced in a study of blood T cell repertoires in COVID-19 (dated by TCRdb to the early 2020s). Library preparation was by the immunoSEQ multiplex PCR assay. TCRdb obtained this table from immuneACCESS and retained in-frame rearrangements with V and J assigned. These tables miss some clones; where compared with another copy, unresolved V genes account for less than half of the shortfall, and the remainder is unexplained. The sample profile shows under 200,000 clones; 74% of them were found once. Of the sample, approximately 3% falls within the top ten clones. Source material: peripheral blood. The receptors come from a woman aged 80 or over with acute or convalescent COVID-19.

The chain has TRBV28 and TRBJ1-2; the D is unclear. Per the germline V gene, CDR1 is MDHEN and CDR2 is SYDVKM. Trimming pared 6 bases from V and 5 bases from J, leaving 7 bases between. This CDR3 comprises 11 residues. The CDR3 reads CASRLEYGYTF. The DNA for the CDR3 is TGTGCCAGCAGGTTAGAGTATGGCTACACCTTC.

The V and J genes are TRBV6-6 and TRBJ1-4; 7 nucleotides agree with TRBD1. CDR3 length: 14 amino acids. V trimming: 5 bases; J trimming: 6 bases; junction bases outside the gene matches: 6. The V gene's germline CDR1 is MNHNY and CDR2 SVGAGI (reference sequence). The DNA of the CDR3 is TGTGCCAGCAGTCGACAGGGTACCGATGAAAAACTGTTTTTT. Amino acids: CASSRQGTDEKLFF.

The chain's CDR3 is CSASTTSGENEQYF. DNA for the CDR3: TGCAGTGCTAGTACGACTAGCGGGGAGAACGAGCAGTACTTC. This chain joins TRBV20-1 and TRBJ2-7; the match to TRBD2 covers 11 bases. The J segment lost 5 bases and the V segment lost 3 bases, leaving 6 bases of the junction unmatched. The CDR3 totals 14 residues. Germline-derived CDR1 and CDR2 are DFQATT and SNEGSKA (reference sequence).

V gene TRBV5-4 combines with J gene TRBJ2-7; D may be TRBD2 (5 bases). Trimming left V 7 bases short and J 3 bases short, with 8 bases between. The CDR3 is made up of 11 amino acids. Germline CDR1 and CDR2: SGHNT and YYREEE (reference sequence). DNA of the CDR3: TGTGCCAGCGGCGAGGGCTACGAGCAGTACTTC. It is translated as CASGEGYEQYF.

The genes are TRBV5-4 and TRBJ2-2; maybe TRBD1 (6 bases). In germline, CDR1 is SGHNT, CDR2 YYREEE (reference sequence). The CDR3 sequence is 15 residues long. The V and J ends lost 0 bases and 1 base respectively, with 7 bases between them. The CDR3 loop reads CASSLGTVNTGELFF. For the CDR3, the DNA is TGTGCCAGCAGCTTGGGGACAGTGAACACCGGGGAGCTGTTTTTT. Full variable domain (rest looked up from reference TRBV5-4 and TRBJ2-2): ETGVTQSPTHLIKTRGQQVTLRCSSQSGHNTVSWYQQALGQGPQFIFQYYREEENGRGNFPPRFSGLQFPNYSSELNVNALELDDSALYLCASSLGTVNTGELFFGEGSRLTVL.

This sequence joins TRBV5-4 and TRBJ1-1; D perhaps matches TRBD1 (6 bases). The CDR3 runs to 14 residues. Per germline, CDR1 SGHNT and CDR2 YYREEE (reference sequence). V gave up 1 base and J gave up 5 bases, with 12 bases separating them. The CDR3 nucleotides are TGTGCCAGCAGCTTGACGTGGGGGCATACTGAAGCTTTCTTT. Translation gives CASSLTWGHTEAFF. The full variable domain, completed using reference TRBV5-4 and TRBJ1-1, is ETGVTQSPTHLIKTRGQQVTLRCSSQSGHNTVSWYQQALGQGPQFIFQYYREEENGRGNFPPRFSGLQFPNYSSELNVNALELDDSALYLCASSLTWGHTEAFFGQGTRLTVV.

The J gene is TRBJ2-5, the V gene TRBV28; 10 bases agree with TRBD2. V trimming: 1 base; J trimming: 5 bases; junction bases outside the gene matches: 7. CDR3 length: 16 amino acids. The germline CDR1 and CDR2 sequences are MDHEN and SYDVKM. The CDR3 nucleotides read TGTGCCAGCAGTTTATCCCTAGCGGGAGTACGGGAGACCCAGTACTTC. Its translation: CASSLSLAGVRETQYF.

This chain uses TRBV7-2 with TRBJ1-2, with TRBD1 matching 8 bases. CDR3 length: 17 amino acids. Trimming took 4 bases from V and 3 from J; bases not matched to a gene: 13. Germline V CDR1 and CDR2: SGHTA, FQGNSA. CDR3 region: CASSSVSDRVGDYGYTF. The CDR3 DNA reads TGTGCCAGCAGCTCCGTATCGGACAGGGTGGGCGACTATGGCTACACCTTC.

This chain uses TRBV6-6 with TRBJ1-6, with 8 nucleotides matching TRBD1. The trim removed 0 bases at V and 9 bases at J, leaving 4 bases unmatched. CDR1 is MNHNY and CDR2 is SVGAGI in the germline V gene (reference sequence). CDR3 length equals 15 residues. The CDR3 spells CASSYSGQGVSPLHF. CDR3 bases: TGTGCCAGCAGTTACTCAGGACAGGGAGTTTCACCCCTCCACTTT.

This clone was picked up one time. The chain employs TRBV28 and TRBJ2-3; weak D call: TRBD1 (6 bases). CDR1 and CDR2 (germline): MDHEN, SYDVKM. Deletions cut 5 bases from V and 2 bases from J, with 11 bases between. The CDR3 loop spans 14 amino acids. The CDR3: CASSRDKLTDTQYF. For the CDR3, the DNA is TGTGCCAGCAGTCGGGACAAGCTCACAGATACGCAGTATTTT.

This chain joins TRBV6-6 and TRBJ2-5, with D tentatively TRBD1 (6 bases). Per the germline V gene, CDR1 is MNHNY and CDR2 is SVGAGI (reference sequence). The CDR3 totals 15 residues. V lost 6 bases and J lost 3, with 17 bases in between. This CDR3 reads CASRIRQANEETQYF. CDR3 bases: TGTGCCAGCAGAATCCGACAGGCCAACGAAGAGACCCAGTACTTC.

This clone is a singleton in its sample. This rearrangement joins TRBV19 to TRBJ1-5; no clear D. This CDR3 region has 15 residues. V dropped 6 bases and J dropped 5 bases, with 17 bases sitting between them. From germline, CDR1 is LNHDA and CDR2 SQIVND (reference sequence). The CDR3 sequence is CASRPWEAGDQPQHF. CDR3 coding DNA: TGTGCCAGTAGACCTTGGGAGGCCGGAGATCAGCCCCAGCATTTT. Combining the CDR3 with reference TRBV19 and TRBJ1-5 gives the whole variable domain DGGITQSPKYLFRKEGQNVTLSCEQNLNHDAMYWYRQDPGQGLRLIYYSQIVNDFQKGDIAEGYSVSREKKESFPLTVTSAQKNPTAFYLCASRPWEAGDQPQHFGDGTRLSIL.

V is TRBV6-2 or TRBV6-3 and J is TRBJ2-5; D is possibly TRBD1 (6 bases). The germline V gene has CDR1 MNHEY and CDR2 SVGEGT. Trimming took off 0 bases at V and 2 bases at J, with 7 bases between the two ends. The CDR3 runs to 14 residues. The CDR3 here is CASSYSGTQETQYF. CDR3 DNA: TGTGCCAGCAGTTACTCGGGGACACAAGAGACCCAGTACTTC.

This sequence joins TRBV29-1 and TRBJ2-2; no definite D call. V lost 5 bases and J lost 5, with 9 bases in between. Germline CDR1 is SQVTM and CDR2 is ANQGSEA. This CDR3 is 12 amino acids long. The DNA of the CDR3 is TGCAGCGTTACACAGTTAACCGGGGAGCTGTTTTTT. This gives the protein CSVTQLTGELFF.

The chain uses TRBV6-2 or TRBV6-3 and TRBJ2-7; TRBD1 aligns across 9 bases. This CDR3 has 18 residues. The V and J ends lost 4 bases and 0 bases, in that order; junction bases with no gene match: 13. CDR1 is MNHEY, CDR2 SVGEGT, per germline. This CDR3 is CASSFHLTGGSFSYEQYF. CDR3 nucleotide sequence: TGTGCCAGCAGTTTCCACCTGACAGGGGGGTCCTTCTCCTACGAGCAGTACTTC.

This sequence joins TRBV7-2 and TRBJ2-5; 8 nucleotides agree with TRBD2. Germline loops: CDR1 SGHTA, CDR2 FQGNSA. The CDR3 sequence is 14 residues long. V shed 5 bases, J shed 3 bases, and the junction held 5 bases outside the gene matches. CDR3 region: CASSRGGSEETQYF. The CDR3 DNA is TGTGCCAGCAGCCGGGGGGGTTCGGAAGAGACCCAGTACTTC. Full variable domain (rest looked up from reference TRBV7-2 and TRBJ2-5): GAGVSQSPSNKVTEKGKDVELRCDPISGHTALYWYRQSLGQGLEFLIYFQGNSAPDKSGLPSDRFSAERTGGSVSTLTIQRTQQEDSAVYLCASSRGGSEETQYFGPGTRLLVL.

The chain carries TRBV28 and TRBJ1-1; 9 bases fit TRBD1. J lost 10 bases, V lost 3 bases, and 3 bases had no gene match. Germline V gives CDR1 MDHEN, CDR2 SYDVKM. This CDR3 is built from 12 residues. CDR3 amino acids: CASSFQDRGAFF. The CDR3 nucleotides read TGTGCCAGCAGTTTCCAGGACAGGGGAGCTTTCTTT.

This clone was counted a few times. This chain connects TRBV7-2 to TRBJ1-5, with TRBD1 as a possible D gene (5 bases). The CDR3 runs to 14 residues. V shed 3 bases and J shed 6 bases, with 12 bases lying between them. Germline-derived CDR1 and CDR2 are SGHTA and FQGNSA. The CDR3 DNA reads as TGTGCCAGCAGCTTGGCGGGGGGACCTCAGCCCCAGCATTTT. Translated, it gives CASSLAGGPQPQHF.

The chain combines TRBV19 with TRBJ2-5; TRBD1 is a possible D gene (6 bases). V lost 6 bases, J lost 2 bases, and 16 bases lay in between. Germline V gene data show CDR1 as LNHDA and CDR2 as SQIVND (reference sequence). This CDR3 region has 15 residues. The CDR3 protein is CASRNGQLKQETQYF. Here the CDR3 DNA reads TGTGCCAGTAGAAACGGACAGTTAAAGCAAGAGACCCAGTACTTC.

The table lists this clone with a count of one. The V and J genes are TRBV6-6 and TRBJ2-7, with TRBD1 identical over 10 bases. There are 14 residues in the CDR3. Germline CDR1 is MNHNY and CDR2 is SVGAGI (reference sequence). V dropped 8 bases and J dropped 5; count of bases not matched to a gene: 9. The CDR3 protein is CASHPGQGFNEQYF. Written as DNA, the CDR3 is TGTGCCAGCCATCCGGGACAGGGGTTTAACGAGCAGTACTTC.

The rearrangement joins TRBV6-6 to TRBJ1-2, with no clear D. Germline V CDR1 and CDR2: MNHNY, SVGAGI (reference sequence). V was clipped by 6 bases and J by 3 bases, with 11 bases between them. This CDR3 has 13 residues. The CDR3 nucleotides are TGTGCCAGCAGCCACGAGGCGGACTATGGCTACACCTTC. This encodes CASSHEADYGYTF.

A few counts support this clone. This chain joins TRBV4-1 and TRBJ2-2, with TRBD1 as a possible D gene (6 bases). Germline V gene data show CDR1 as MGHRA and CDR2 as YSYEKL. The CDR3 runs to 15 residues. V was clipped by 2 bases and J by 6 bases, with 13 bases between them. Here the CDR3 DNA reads TGCGCCAGCAGCCAACCGACAGGATCCCCCGGGGAGCTGTTTTTT. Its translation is CASSQPTGSPGELFF.